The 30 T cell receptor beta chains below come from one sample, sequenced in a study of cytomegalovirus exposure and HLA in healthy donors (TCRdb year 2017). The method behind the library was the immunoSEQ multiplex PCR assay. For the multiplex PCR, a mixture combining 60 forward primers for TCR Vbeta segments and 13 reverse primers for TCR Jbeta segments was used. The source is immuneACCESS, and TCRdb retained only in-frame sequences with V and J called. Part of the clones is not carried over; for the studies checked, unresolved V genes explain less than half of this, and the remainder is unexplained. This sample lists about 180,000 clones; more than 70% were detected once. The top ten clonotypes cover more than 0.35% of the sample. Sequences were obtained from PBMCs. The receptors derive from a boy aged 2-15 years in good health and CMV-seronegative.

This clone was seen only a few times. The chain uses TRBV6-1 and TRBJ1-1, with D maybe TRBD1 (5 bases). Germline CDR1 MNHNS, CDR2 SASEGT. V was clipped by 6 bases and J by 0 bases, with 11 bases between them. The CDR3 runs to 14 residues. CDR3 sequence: CASSSGDLNTEAFF. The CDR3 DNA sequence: TGTGCCAGCAGCTCGGGGGACTTGAACACTGAAGCTTTCTTT.

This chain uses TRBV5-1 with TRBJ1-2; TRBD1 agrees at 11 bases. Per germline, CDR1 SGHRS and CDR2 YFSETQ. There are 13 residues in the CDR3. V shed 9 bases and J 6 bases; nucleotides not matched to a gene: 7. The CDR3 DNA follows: TGCGCCACCCGGGACAGGGGGGACAATGGCTACACCTTC. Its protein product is CATRDRGDNGYTF.

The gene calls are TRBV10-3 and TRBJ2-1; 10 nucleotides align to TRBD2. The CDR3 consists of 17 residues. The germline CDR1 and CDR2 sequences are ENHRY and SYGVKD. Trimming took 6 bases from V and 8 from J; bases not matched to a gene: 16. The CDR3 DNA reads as TGTGCCATCAGGGGGGCTAGCGGGAGAAGATTGAGGGATGAGCAGTTCTTC. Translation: CAIRGASGRRLRDEQFF.

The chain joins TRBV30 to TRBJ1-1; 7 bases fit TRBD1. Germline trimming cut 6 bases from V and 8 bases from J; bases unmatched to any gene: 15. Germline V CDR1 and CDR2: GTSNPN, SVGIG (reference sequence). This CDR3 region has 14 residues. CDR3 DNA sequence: TGTGCCTGTCGCTCCGGGGACAGATTCACCGAAGCTTTCTTT. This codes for CACRSGDRFTEAFF.

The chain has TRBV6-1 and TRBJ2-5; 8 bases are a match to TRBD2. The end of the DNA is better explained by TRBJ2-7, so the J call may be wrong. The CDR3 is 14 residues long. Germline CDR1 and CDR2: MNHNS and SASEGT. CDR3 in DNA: TGTGCCAGCACCTCAGCGGGAGCCTCCTACGAGCAGTACTTC. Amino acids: CASTSAGASYEQYF.

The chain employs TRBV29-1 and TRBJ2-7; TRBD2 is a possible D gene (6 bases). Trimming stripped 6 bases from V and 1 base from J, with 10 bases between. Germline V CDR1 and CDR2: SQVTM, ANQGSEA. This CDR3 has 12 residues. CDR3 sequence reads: CSVRGLSYEQYF. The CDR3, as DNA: TGCAGCGTAAGGGGACTGTCCTACGAGCAGTACTTC.

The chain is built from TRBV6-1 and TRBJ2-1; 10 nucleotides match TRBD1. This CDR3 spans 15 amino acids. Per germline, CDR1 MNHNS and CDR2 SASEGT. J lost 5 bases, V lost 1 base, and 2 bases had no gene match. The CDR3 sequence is CASSEGDRGNNEQFF. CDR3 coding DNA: TGTGCCAGCAGTGAAGGGGACAGGGGAAACAATGAGCAGTTCTTC.

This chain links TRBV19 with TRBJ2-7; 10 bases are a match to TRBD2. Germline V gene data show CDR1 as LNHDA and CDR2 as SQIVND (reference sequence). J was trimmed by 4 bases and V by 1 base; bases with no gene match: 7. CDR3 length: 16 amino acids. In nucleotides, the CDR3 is TGTGCCAGTAGTATAGCCTGGAGGACTAGCGGATACGAGCAGTACTTC. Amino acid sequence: CASSIAWRTSGYEQYF.

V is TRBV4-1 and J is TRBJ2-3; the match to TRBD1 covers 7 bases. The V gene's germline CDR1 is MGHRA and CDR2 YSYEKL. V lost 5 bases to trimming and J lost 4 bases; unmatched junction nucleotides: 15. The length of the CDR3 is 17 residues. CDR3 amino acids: CASSFTPGQTPADTQYF. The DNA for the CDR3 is TGCGCCAGCAGCTTCACCCCGGGACAGACCCCAGCAGATACGCAGTATTTT.

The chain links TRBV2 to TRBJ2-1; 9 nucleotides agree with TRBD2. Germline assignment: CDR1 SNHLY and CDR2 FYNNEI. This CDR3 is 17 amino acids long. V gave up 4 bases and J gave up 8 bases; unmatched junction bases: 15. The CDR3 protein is CASSGARGLAGLHEQFF. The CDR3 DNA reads TGTGCCAGCAGTGGGGCCAGGGGACTAGCCGGGTTGCATGAGCAGTTCTTC.

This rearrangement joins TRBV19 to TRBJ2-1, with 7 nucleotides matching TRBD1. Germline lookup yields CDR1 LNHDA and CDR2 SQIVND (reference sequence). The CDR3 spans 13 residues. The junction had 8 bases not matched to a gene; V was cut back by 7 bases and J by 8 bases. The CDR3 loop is CASTQDRDHEQFF. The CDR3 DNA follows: TGTGCCAGTACTCAAGACAGGGACCATGAGCAGTTCTTC.

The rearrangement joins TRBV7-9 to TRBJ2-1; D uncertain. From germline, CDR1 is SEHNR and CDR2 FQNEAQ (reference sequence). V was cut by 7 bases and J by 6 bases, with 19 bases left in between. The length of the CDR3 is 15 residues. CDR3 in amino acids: CASTLKTGYFNEQFF. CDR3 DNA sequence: TGTGCCAGCACCCTAAAAACCGGGTATTTCAATGAGCAGTTCTTC.

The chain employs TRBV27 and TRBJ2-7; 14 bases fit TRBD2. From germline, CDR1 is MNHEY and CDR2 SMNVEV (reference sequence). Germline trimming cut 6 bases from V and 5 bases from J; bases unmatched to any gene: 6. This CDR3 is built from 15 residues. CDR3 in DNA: TGTGCCAGCAGATCGGGGACTAGCGGGAGAGACGAGCAGTACTTC. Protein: CASRSGTSGRDEQYF.

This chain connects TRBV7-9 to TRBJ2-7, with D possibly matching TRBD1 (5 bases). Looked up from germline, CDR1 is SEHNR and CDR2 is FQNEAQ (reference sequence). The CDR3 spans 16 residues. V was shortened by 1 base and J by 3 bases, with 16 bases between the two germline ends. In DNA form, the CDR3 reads TGTGCCAGCAGCTTAGGCGACAGTCGGCAACACTACGAGCAGTACTTC. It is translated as CASSLGDSRQHYEQYF.

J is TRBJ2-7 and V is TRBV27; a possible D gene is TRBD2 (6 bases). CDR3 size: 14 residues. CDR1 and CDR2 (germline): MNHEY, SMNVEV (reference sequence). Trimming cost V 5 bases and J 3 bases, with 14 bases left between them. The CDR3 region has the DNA TGTGCCAGCAGTCCCATCGGGACTGACTACGAGCAGTACTTC. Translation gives CASSPIGTDYEQYF.

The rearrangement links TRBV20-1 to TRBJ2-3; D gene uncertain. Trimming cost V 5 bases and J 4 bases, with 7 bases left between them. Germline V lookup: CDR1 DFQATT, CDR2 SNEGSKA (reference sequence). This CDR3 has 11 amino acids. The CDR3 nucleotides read TGCAGTGCTCCTCCGGCAGATACGCAGTATTTT. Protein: CSAPPADTQYF.

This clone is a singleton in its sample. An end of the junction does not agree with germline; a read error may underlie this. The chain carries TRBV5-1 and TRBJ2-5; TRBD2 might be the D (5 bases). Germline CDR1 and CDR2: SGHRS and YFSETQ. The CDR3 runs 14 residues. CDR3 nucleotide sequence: TGCGCCAGCAGCTTGGTAGACTACCATGAGACCCAGTACTTC. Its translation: CASSLVDYHETQYF.

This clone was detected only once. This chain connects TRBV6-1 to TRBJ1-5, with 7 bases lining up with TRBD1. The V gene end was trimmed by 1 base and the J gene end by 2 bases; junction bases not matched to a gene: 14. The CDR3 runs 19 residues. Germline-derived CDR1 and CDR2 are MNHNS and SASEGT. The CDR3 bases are TGTGCCAGCAGTGAAGACCAGGGGGTGGGGAAGTTGGGCAATCAGCCCCAGCATTTT. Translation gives CASSEDQGVGKLGNQPQHF.

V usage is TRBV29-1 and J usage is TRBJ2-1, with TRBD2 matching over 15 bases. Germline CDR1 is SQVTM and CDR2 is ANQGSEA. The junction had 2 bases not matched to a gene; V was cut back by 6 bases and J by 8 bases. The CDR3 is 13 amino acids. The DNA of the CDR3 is TGCAGCGTGGGACTAGCGGGAGGCTATGAGCAGTTCTTC. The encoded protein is CSVGLAGGYEQFF.

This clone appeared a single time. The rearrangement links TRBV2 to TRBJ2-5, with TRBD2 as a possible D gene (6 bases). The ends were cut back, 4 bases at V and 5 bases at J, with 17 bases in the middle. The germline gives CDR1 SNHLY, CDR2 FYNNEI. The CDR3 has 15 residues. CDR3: CASSATRTTGETQYF. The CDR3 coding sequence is TGTGCCAGCAGTGCTACCCGGACTACCGGTGAGACCCAGTACTTC.

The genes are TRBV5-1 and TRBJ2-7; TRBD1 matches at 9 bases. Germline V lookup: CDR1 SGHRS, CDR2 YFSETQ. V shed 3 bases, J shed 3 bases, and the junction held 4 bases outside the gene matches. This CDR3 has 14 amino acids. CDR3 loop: CASSSTGGLYEQYF. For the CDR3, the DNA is TGCGCCAGCAGCTCGACAGGGGGTCTCTACGAGCAGTACTTC. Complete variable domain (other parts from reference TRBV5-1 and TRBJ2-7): KAGVTQTPRYLIKTRGQQVTLSCSPISGHRSVSWYQQTPGQGLQFLFEYFSETQRNKGNFPGRFSGRQFSNSRSEMNVSTLELGDSALYLCASSSTGGLYEQYFGPGTRLTVT.

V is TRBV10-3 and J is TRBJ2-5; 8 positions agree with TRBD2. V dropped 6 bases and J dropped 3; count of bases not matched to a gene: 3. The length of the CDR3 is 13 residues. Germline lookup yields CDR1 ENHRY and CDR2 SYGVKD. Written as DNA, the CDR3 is TGTGCCATCAGAGCGGGAGTAGAAGAGACCCAGTACTTC. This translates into CAIRAGVEETQYF.

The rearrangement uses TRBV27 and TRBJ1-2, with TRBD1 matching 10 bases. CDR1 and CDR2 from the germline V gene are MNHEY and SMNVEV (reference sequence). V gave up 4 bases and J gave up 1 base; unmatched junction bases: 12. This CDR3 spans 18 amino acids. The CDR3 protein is CASSSRGDRGLGNYGYTF. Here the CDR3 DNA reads TGTGCCAGCAGTTCGAGAGGAGACAGGGGGCTAGGTAACTATGGCTACACCTTC.

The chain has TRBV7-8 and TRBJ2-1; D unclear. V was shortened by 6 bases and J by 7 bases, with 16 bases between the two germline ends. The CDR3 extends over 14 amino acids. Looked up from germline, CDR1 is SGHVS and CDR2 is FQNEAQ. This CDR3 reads CASRYSVAANEQFF. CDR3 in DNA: TGTGCCAGCAGGTACTCCGTTGCTGCGAATGAGCAGTTCTTC. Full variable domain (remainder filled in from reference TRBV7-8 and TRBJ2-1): GAGVSQSPRYKVAKRGQDVALRCDPISGHVSLFWYQQALGQGPEFLTYFQNEAQLDKSGLPSDRFFAERPEGSVSTLKIQRTQQEDSAVYLCASRYSVAANEQFFGPGTRLTVL.

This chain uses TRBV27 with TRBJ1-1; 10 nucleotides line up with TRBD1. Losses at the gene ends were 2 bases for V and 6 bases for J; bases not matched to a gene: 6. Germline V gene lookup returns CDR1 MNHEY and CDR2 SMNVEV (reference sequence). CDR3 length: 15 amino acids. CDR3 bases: TGTGCCAGCAGTTTAATTGGGACAGGGGCATCTGAAGCTTTCTTT. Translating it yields CASSLIGTGASEAFF.

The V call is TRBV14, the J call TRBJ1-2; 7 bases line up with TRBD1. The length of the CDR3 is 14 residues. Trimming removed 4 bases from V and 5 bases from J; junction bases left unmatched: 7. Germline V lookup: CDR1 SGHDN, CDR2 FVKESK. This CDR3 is CASSRQTGDYGYTF. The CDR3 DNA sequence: TGTGCCAGCAGCCGTCAAACAGGGGATTATGGCTACACCTTC.

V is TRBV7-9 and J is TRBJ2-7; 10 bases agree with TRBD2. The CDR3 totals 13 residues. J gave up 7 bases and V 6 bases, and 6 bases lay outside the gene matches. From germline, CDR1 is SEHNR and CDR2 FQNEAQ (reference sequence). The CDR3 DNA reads TGTGCCAGCAGGCGGACTAGCGGAGGGGAGCAGTACTTC. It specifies CASRRTSGGEQYF.

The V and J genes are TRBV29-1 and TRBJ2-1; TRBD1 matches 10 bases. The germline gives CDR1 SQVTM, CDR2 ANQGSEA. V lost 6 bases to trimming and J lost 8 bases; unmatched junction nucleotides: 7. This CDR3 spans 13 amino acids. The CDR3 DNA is TGCAGCGTCGGGACAGGGGATCACTATGAGCAGTTCTTC. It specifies CSVGTGDHYEQFF.

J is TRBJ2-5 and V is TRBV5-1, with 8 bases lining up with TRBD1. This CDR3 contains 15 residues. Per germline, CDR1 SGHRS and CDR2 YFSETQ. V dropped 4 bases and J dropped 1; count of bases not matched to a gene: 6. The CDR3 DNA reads TGCGCCAGCAGCCAATCGGGACAGGCCCAAGAGACCCAGTACTTC. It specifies CASSQSGQAQETQYF.

Here the CDR3 DNA reads TGTGCCAGCAGTTTAGATCCCTTTACTTTCTACGAGCAGTACTTC. It is translated as CASSLDPFTFYEQYF. The chain is built from TRBV27 and TRBJ2-7; D is unclear. Germline assignment: CDR1 MNHEY and CDR2 SMNVEV (reference sequence). V was shortened by 2 bases and J by 3 bases, with 14 bases between the two germline ends. There are 15 residues in the CDR3.